The rows below give T cell receptor beta chains drawn from one sample of a study of T cell changes during pregnancy in multiple sclerosis. Libraries were prepared by immunoSEQ multiplex PCR; TCRdb keeps only in-frame clonotypes and omits some of them. In the table there are over 90,000 clones, approximately 90% of which are singletons. Sequencing used peripheral blood, obtained before pregnancy. The receptors stem from a female donor with multiple sclerosis, enrolled in a pregnancy study. CDR3s include the opening cysteine and the closing phenylalanine or tryptophan. The order of the fields is V gene, clone size, J gene, D gene, CDR3 protein, CDR3 DNA. A D gene is named only where the DNA matches it firmly. The listing skips clone size in some rows; elsewhere it reads once, few, many or a size class.

v_call: TRBV12-5; clone_size: .; j_call: TRBJ2-7; d_call: .; cdr3_aa: CASGLGLLSGEQYF; cdr3_nt: TGTGCTAGTGGTTTGGGCCTTCTTTCGGGAGAGCAGTACTTC
v_call: TRBV7-9; clone_size: .; j_call: TRBJ2-7; d_call: TRBD2; cdr3_aa: CASSGGLVPYEQYF; cdr3_nt: TGTGCCAGCAGCGGGGGACTAGTTCCCTACGAGCAGTACTTC
v_call: TRBV18; clone_size: once; j_call: TRBJ2-7; d_call: TRBD2; cdr3_aa: CASSRGEGRYEQYF; cdr3_nt: TGTGCCAGCTCACGGGGGGAGGGCCGATACGAGCAGTACTTC
v_call: TRBV9; clone_size: once; j_call: TRBJ2-1; d_call: .; cdr3_aa: CASSVVGSGNEQFF; cdr3_nt: TGTGCCAGCAGCGTAGTTGGGTCGGGAAATGAGCAGTTCTTC
v_call: TRBV5-1; clone_size: .; j_call: TRBJ1-1; d_call: .; cdr3_aa: CASSQQGNTEAFF; cdr3_nt: TGCGCCAGCAGCCAGCAGGGAAACACTGAAGCTTTCTTT
v_call: TRBV27; clone_size: .; j_call: TRBJ1-1; d_call: .; cdr3_aa: CASSPGSMGTEAFF; cdr3_nt: TGTGCCAGCAGCCCGGGGTCAATGGGGACTGAAGCTTTCTTT
v_call: TRBV18; clone_size: .; j_call: TRBJ2-7; d_call: .; cdr3_aa: CASSPDNYEQYF; cdr3_nt: TGTGCCAGCTCACCAGACAATTACGAGCAGTACTTC
v_call: TRBV27; clone_size: .; j_call: TRBJ1-2; d_call: TRBD1; cdr3_aa: CASSLAKTGPYGYTF; cdr3_nt: TGTGCCAGCAGTCTAGCGAAGACAGGGCCCTATGGCTACACCTTC
v_call: TRBV5-1; clone_size: .; j_call: TRBJ1-1; d_call: .; cdr3_aa: CASSLELGSGTEAFF; cdr3_nt: TGCGCCAGCAGCTTGGAATTAGGCTCGGGGACTGAAGCTTTCTTT
v_call: TRBV7-5; clone_size: .; j_call: TRBJ1-4; d_call: .; cdr3_aa: CVRSLTTTNEKLFF; cdr3_nt: TGTGTCAGAAGCTTGACAACAACTAATGAAAAACTGTTTTTT
v_call: TRBV7-3; clone_size: .; j_call: TRBJ2-7; d_call: .; cdr3_aa: CASSPTGREEQYF; cdr3_nt: TGTGCCAGCAGCCCGACTGGGCGGGAAGAGCAGTACTTC
v_call: TRBV7-6; clone_size: .; j_call: TRBJ2-7; d_call: .; cdr3_aa: CASSWGQVRGYEQYF; cdr3_nt: TGTGCCAGCAGCTGGGGGCAGGTTCGTGGCTACGAGCAGTACTTC
v_call: TRBV7-9; clone_size: .; j_call: TRBJ1-6; d_call: TRBD1; cdr3_aa: CASSPWDRAENSPLHF; cdr3_nt: TGTGCCAGCAGCCCGTGGGACAGGGCCGAGAATTCACCCCTCCACTTT
v_call: TRBV27; clone_size: .; j_call: TRBJ2-5; d_call: .; cdr3_aa: CATSFLETQYF; cdr3_nt: TGTGCCACTTCGTTTCTAGAGACCCAGTACTTC
v_call: TRBV28; clone_size: .; j_call: TRBJ1-2; d_call: .; cdr3_aa: CASSPGIHYGYTF; cdr3_nt: TGTGCCAGCAGTCCGGGGATACACTATGGCTACACCTTC
v_call: TRBV28; clone_size: .; j_call: TRBJ1-2; d_call: TRBD1; cdr3_aa: CASSYRGPPYGYTF; cdr3_nt: TGTGCCAGCAGTTACAGGGGGCCCCCCTATGGCTACACCTTC
v_call: TRBV7-7; clone_size: .; j_call: TRBJ2-2; d_call: .; cdr3_aa: CASSLVTRGPNTGELFF; cdr3_nt: TGTGCCAGCAGCTTAGTTACCAGAGGTCCTAACACCGGGGAGCTGTTTTTT
v_call: TRBV7-9; clone_size: .; j_call: TRBJ2-5; d_call: .; cdr3_aa: CASSSLDSENQETQYF; cdr3_nt: TGTGCCAGCAGCTCCCTCGACAGCGAAAACCAAGAGACCCAGTACTTC
v_call: TRBV28; clone_size: once; j_call: TRBJ2-7; d_call: .; cdr3_aa: CASSSSGVPSYEQYF; cdr3_nt: TGTGCCAGCAGCTCCTCCGGGGTACCCTCGTACGAGCAGTACTTC
v_call: TRBV27; clone_size: .; j_call: TRBJ2-7; d_call: TRBD2; cdr3_aa: CASSLGLAGERYEQYF; cdr3_nt: TGTGCCAGCAGTTTAGGACTAGCGGGAGAACGATACGAGCAGTACTTC
v_call: TRBV4-3; clone_size: once; j_call: TRBJ2-1; d_call: TRBD2; cdr3_aa: CASSQDGGGAVEQFF; cdr3_nt: TGCGCCAGCAGCCAAGATGGCGGGGGGGCTGTTGAGCAGTTCTTC
v_call: TRBV2; clone_size: once; j_call: TRBJ1-2; d_call: TRBD1; cdr3_aa: CASRTRGGGDGYTF; cdr3_nt: TGTGCCAGCAGGACCCGAGGAGGGGGCGATGGCTACACCTTC
v_call: TRBV7-2; clone_size: .; j_call: TRBJ1-1; d_call: .; cdr3_aa: CATLQGNTEAFF; cdr3_nt: TGTGCCACCCTACAGGGGAACACTGAAGCTTTCTTT
v_call: TRBV7-3; clone_size: .; j_call: TRBJ1-1; d_call: .; cdr3_aa: CASSFRAGTEAFF; cdr3_nt: TGTGCCAGCAGCTTTAGGGCGGGCACTGAAGCTTTCTTT
v_call: TRBV27; clone_size: .; j_call: TRBJ2-7; d_call: .; cdr3_aa: CASSLTETYEQYF; cdr3_nt: TGTGCCAGCAGTTTAACAGAAACCTACGAGCAGTACTTC
v_call: TRBV2; clone_size: .; j_call: TRBJ1-2; d_call: .; cdr3_aa: CASSGRLDGYTF; cdr3_nt: TGTGCCAGCAGTGGGAGGCTGGATGGCTACACCTTC
v_call: TRBV19; clone_size: .; j_call: TRBJ1-5; d_call: .; cdr3_aa: CASRVGGNQPQHF; cdr3_nt: TGTGCCAGTAGGGTCGGAGGCAATCAGCCCCAGCATTTT
v_call: TRBV29-1; clone_size: .; j_call: TRBJ2-4; d_call: .; cdr3_aa: CSALPGAKNIQYF; cdr3_nt: TGCAGCGCCCTGCCGGGGGCCAAAAACATTCAGTACTTC
v_call: TRBV9; clone_size: .; j_call: TRBJ1-3; d_call: .; cdr3_aa: CASSPGQYDSGNTIYF; cdr3_nt: TGTGCCAGCAGCCCCGGACAGTATGACTCTGGAAACACCATATATTTT
v_call: TRBV28; clone_size: .; j_call: TRBJ2-7; d_call: .; cdr3_aa: CASSSRFRGPYEQYF; cdr3_nt: TGTGCCAGCAGTTCTCGTTTCCGCGGCCCCTACGAGCAGTACTTC
v_call: TRBV19; clone_size: .; j_call: TRBJ1-2; d_call: .; cdr3_aa: CASSMKRGAGFGYGYTF; cdr3_nt: TGTGCCAGTAGTATGAAGCGGGGGGCAGGTTTTGGCTATGGCTACACCTTC
v_call: TRBV7-8; clone_size: .; j_call: TRBJ2-7; d_call: .; cdr3_aa: CASSGTGTPFPYEQYF; cdr3_nt: TGTGCCAGCAGCGGCACCGGGACACCTTTCCCCTACGAGCAGTACTTC
v_call: TRBV7-9; clone_size: .; j_call: TRBJ2-2; d_call: .; cdr3_aa: CASSGSASGTATGELFF; cdr3_nt: TGTGCCAGCAGCGGCTCGGCCAGCGGAACGGCCACCGGGGAGCTGTTTTTT
v_call: TRBV9; clone_size: .; j_call: TRBJ2-7; d_call: TRBD2; cdr3_aa: CASSPRGRGDYEQYF; cdr3_nt: TGTGCCAGCAGCCCCCGGGGGAGGGGCGACTACGAGCAGTACTTC
v_call: TRBV19; clone_size: .; j_call: TRBJ1-6; d_call: .; cdr3_aa: CASSIVGVTHVYSPLHF; cdr3_nt: TGTGCCAGTAGTATAGTGGGAGTAACCCATGTCTACTCACCCCTCCACTTT
v_call: TRBV7-3; clone_size: .; j_call: TRBJ2-1; d_call: .; cdr3_aa: CASRPGEGNEQFF; cdr3_nt: TGTGCCAGTCGCCCGGGAGAAGGCAATGAGCAGTTCTTC
v_call: TRBV9; clone_size: .; j_call: TRBJ1-1; d_call: .; cdr3_aa: CASSVESGLLTTEAFF; cdr3_nt: TGTGCCAGCAGCGTAGAATCGGGACTCCTAACGACTGAAGCTTTCTTT
v_call: TRBV10-3; clone_size: .; j_call: TRBJ2-1; d_call: TRBD2; cdr3_aa: CAISESGGSSYNEQFF; cdr3_nt: TGTGCCATCAGTGAGTCCGGCGGGAGCTCCTACAATGAGCAGTTCTTC
v_call: TRBV29-1; clone_size: .; j_call: TRBJ1-5; d_call: .; cdr3_aa: CSVAGQSSNQPQHF; cdr3_nt: TGCAGCGTTGCTGGGCAGTCCAGCAATCAGCCCCAGCATTTT
v_call: TRBV2; clone_size: few; j_call: TRBJ1-5; d_call: TRBD1; cdr3_aa: CASSEWQGAFMPQHF; cdr3_nt: TGTGCCAGCAGTGAGTGGCAGGGGGCATTTATGCCCCAGCATTTT
v_call: TRBV7-9; clone_size: few; j_call: TRBJ1-4; d_call: .; cdr3_aa: CASSFGKGNEKLFF; cdr3_nt: TGTGCCAGCAGCTTCGGGAAGGGTAATGAAAAACTGTTTTTT
v_call: TRBV2; clone_size: .; j_call: TRBJ1-1; d_call: .; cdr3_aa: CASRAAGPNTEAFF; cdr3_nt: TGTGCCAGCAGGGCGGCAGGGCCGAACACTGAAGCTTTCTTT
v_call: TRBV28; clone_size: .; j_call: TRBJ1-5; d_call: TRBD1; cdr3_aa: CASSLELDRARNQPQHF; cdr3_nt: TGTGCCAGCAGTCTAGAGTTGGACAGGGCGCGCAATCAGCCCCAGCATTTT
v_call: TRBV7-9; clone_size: once; j_call: TRBJ2-7; d_call: .; cdr3_aa: CASSWGTHPEQYF; cdr3_nt: TGTGCCAGCAGCTGGGGCACCCATCCCGAGCAGTACTTC
v_call: TRBV7-2; clone_size: .; j_call: TRBJ2-2; d_call: .; cdr3_aa: CASSFTRPRVIPGELFF; cdr3_nt: TGTGCCAGCAGCTTCACCCGGCCCAGGGTTATACCCGGGGAGCTGTTTTTT
v_call: TRBV2; clone_size: .; j_call: TRBJ1-1; d_call: .; cdr3_aa: CASRIFMNTEAFF; cdr3_nt: TGTGCCAGCAGAATATTTATGAACACTGAAGCTTTCTTT
v_call: TRBV5-1; clone_size: .; j_call: TRBJ2-1; d_call: TRBD1; cdr3_aa: CASLRDRGDNEQFF; cdr3_nt: TGCGCCAGCCTCCGGGACAGGGGAGACAATGAGCAGTTCTTC
v_call: TRBV27; clone_size: .; j_call: TRBJ1-2; d_call: TRBD1; cdr3_aa: CASNTLTGTGNGYTF; cdr3_nt: TGTGCCAGCAACACTCTAACCGGGACAGGGAATGGCTACACCTTC
v_call: TRBV10-3; clone_size: .; j_call: TRBJ2-7; d_call: TRBD1; cdr3_aa: CAITPTGGMYEQYF; cdr3_nt: TGTGCCATCACCCCGACAGGGGGTATGTACGAGCAGTACTTC
v_call: TRBV6-7; clone_size: .; j_call: TRBJ1-5; d_call: .; cdr3_aa: CASSYSRETGLRLSNQPQHF; cdr3_nt: TGTGCCAGCAGTTACTCGAGGGAAACAGGGCTGAGGTTAAGCAATCAGCCCCAGCATTTT
v_call: TRBV28; clone_size: .; j_call: TRBJ1-2; d_call: .; cdr3_aa: CASRTNRDYGYTF; cdr3_nt: TGTGCCAGCAGGACGAACAGGGACTATGGCTACACCTTC
v_call: TRBV27; clone_size: once; j_call: TRBJ2-2; d_call: .; cdr3_aa: CASNGQGSTGELFF; cdr3_nt: TGTGCCAGCAACGGGCAGGGGAGCACCGGGGAGCTGTTTTTT